This entry features one T cell receptor (beta chain) sequence. This sample stems from a study of blood T cell repertoires in COVID-19. The overall study: COVID-19 samples collected from the United States, Italy and Spain covered acute and convalescent phases.

Measured with immunoSEQ multiplex PCR; TCRdb has only the in-frame clones, and not every one. The sample has fewer than 350,000 clones, about 85% seen once. Germline V gene data show CDR1 as SEHNR and CDR2 as FQNEAQ (reference sequence). The CDR3 sequence is 14 residues long. V gave up 2 bases and J gave up 7 bases, with 11 bases separating them. Participant-reported clinical history was the basis for cohort assignment. Sequenced material: PBMCs or T cells enriched from blood (not recorded which). The receptor's source is a woman aged 25 to 39 who had been exposed to COVID-19. The chain combines TRBV7-9 with TRBJ1-4; tentatively, D is TRBD1 (6 bases). This CDR3 reads CASSLQQGVEKLFF. The CDR3 DNA is TGTGCCAGCAGCTTACAACAGGGAGTTGAAAAACTGTTTTTT.